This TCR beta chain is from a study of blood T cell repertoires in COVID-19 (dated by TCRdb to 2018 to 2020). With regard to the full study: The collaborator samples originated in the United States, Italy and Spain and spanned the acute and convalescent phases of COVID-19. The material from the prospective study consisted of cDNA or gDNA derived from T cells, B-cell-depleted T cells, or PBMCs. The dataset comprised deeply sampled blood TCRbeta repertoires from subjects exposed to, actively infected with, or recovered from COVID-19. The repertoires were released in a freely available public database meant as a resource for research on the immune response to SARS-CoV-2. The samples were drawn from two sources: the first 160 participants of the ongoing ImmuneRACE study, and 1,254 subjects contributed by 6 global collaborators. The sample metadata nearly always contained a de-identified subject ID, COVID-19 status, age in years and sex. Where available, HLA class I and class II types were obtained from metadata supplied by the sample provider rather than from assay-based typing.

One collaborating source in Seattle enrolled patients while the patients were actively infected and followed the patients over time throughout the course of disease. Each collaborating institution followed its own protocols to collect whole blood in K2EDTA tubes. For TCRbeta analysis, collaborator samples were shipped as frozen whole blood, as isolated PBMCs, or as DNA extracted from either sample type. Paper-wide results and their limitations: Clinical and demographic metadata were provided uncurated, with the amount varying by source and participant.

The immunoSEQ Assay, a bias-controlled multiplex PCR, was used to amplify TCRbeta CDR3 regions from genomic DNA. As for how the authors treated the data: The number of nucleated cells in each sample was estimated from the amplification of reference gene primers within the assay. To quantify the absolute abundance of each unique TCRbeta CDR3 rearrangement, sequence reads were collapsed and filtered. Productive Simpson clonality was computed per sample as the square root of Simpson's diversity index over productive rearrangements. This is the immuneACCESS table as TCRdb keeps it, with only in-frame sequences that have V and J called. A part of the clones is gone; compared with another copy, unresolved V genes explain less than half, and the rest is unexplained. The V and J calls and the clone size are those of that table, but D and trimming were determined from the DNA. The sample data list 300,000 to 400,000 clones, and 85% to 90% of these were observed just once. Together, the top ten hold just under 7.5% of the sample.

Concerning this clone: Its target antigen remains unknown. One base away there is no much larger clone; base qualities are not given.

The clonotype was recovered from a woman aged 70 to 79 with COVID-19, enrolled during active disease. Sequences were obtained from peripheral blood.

DNA sequence: TGTGCCAGTACCAAAACAGGGCTAGAAGGCTATGGCTACACCTTC. Translation gives CASTKTGLEGYGYTF. The sequence is built from TRBV19 and TRBJ1-2, and possibly TRBD1, on 6 matching bases. The CDR3 starts with the cysteine, ends with the phenylalanine, and has 15 residues. Only the CDR3 region is kept as DNA, spanning 45 bases read in frame from base 1. Cut back by 7 bases and 4 bases, the V and J ends lie 19 bases apart. For CDR1 and CDR2, the germline V gene (reference sequence) lists LNHDA and SQIVND.